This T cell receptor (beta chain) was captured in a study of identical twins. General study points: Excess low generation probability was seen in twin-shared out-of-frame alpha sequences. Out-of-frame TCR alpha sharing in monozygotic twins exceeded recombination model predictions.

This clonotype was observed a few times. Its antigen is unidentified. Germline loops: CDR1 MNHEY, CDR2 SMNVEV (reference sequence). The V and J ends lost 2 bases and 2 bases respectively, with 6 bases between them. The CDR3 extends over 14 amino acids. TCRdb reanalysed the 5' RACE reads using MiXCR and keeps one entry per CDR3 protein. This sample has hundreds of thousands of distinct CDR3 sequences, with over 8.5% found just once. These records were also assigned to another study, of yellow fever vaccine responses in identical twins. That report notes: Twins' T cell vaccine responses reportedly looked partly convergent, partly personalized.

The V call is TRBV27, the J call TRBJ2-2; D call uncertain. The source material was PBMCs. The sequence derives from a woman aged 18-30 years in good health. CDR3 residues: CASSLITNTGELFF. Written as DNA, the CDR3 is TGTGCCAGCAGTTTAATCACAAACACCGGGGAGCTGTTTTTT.